The present T cell receptor beta chain was sequenced within a study of T cells in Graves' hyperthyroidism and ophthalmopathy. Authors of the study amplified TCR beta CDR3 regions from RNA transcripts. The HTBI primer set served for first-round RT-PCR of the TCR CDR3. TCRdb used MiXCR to reprocess the multiplex PCR reads, holding one entry per CDR3 protein. This sample yields under 700,000 distinct CDR3 sequences, of which about a sixth are seen a single time; 18% belongs to the top ten. This clonotype was recorded many times. Germline assignment: CDR1 ENHRY and CDR2 SYGVKD. The CDR3 totals 15 residues. With 0 bases removed from V and 6 bases from J, the gap between germline ends came to 14 bases. Stability of Graves' hyperthyroidism was defined as absent ophthalmopathy progression within 18 months.

The V gene is TRBV10-3, the J gene TRBJ1-1; the D gene is possibly TRBD1 (5 bases). Material for sequencing was blood. The receptor comes from a woman aged 18-29 years with Graves' hyperthyroidism. CDR3 sequence reads: CAISESLGLGAEAFF. The CDR3 DNA is TGTGCCATCAGTGAGTCCCTGGGGCTGGGCGCTGAAGCTTTCTTT.